This is a list of T cell receptor beta chains from one sample in a study of coeliac disease. Clones were sequenced by immunoSEQ multiplex PCR, and TCRdb holds only the in-frame ones, with some missing. The sample holds 3,500 to 4,500 clones; 59% are singletons and the top ten take around 5.7%. The source material was lymphocytes from the gut lamina propria. These receptors were obtained from an older man without celiac disease. Each CDR3 is given with its conserved first and last residue. The D gene is left open where the match is weak. Some rows mark clone size as missing; the rest say once, few, many or name a class of expanded clone.

length	size	D	V	J	DNA	CDR3
17	-	TRBD1	TRBV7-2	TRBJ1-1	TGTGCCAGCAGCCCGACGAAAGATTGGACAGGGGGCACTGAAGCTTTCTTT	CASSPTKDWTGGTEAFF
17	few	TRBD1	TRBV2	TRBJ2-7	TGTGCCAGCAGTCAAACCATAGACAGGGGACCGTCCTACGAGCAGTACTTC	CASSQTIDRGPSYEQYF
14	-	-	TRBV12-2	TRBJ2-7	TGTGCAAGTCGCCGCACGAGATCGGGTAGCGAGCAGTACTTC	CASRRTRSGSEQYF
16	medium-sized	-	TRBV6-5	TRBJ1-3	TGTGCCAGCAGTTACTCGATCGGGAGCTCTGGAAACACCATATATTTT	CASSYSIGSSGNTIYF
13	-	-	TRBV15	TRBJ1-2	TGTGCCACCCAGGACAGCCTTTCCTATGGCTACACCTTC	CATQDSLSYGYTF
15	few	TRBD1	TRBV5-1	TRBJ2-2	TGCGCCAGCAGCTCGTTACAGGGGGCCCTCGCGGAGCTGTTTTTT	CASSSLQGALAELFF
17	-	-	TRBV10-2	TRBJ1-2	TGCGCCAGCAGTGAGTCGACATCGGGGGGCTTGGGTTATGGCTACACCTTC	CASSESTSGGLGYGYTF
14	-	-	TRBV6-5	TRBJ1-2	TGTGCCAGCTCCTCCCCTAGGACAGCCTATGGCTACACCTTC	CASSSPRTAYGYTF
15	hyperexpanded	-	TRBV7-9	TRBJ1-1	TGTGCCAGCAGCTTATCGTCAGGGGTGAACACTGAAGCTTTCTTT	CASSLSSGVNTEAFF
14	-	TRBD1	TRBV5-1	TRBJ2-7	TGCGCCAGCAGCGTGGGACAGGGGGGCTACGAGCAGTACTTC	CASSVGQGGYEQYF
13	-	TRBD1	TRBV11-3	TRBJ2-7	TGTGCCAGCAGCCGACAGGGTTACGACGAGCAGTACTTC	CASSRQGYDEQYF
16	-	TRBD1	TRBV5-6	TRBJ2-5	TGTGCCAGCAGCAAAGACAGGGGCCAGGCCCAAGAGACCCAGTACTTC	CASSKDRGQAQETQYF
14	medium-sized	TRBD1	TRBV19	TRBJ1-3	TGTGCCAGTAGCCTTGACAGGGGCGGAAACACCATATATTTT	CASSLDRGGNTIYF
18	-	TRBD1	TRBV28	TRBJ1-5	TGTGCCAGCAGTTTTTCCCGGAGGGGGACAGGTAGCAATCAGCCCCAGCATTTT	CASSFSRRGTGSNQPQHF
15	few	TRBD2	TRBV6-1	TRBJ2-5	TGTGCCAGCGGGGGGAGCGGGGGAGCTGGGGAGACCCAGTACTTC	CASGGSGGAGETQYF
15	-	-	TRBV6-5	TRBJ2-1	TGTGCCAGCAGTAGCCCCGGGGACTTCTACAATGAGCAGTTCTTC	CASSSPGDFYNEQFF
15	-	TRBD1	TRBV5-1	TRBJ1-6	TGCGCCAGCAGCTTGGGACAGGGTGTGAGTTCACCCCTCCACTTT	CASSLGQGVSSPLHF
16	once	-	TRBV5-1	TRBJ2-2	TGCGCCAGCAGCTTGACCCCGGGACAGAACACCGGGGAGCTGTTTTTT	CASSLTPGQNTGELFF
16	-	-	TRBV11-3	TRBJ2-3	TGTGCCAGCAGCCCCCCGGACAGCATTAGCACAGATACGCAGTATTTT	CASSPPDSISTDTQYF
16	-	TRBD1	TRBV5-6	TRBJ1-1	TGTGCCAGCAGCCTCCCACGGACAGGGATGAACACTGAAGCTTTCTTT	CASSLPRTGMNTEAFF
15	-	TRBD1	TRBV6-6	TRBJ1-1	TGTGCCAGCAGTTATCGGACAGGGAGTTTTACTGAAGCCTTCTTT	CASSYRTGSFTEAFF
11	-	-	TRBV20-1	TRBJ2-5	TGCAGTGCTATTCCTCTGGAGACCCAGTACTTC	CSAIPLETQYF
15	-	-	TRBV19	TRBJ1-2	TGTGCCAGTAGTATTCAGGGAAGGGCTAACTATGGCTACACCTTC	CASSIQGRANYGYTF
16	-	-	TRBV5-4	TRBJ2-2	TGTGCCAGCAGCTCATTTGGCGGAGCGAACACCGGGGAGCTGTTTTTT	CASSSFGGANTGELFF
18	-	TRBD2	TRBV7-8	TRBJ2-2	TGTGCCAGCAGCCTCGCCAGCGGGGGCCCGCCGGGTACCGGGGAGCTGTTTTTT	CASSLASGGPPGTGELFF
12	-	TRBD1	TRBV6-5	TRBJ2-7	TGTGCCAGCACCACGACAGGGGTCGAGCAGTACTTC	CASTTTGVEQYF
13	-	TRBD1	TRBV27	TRBJ1-2	TGTGCCAGCAGTCCTCGGACAGGGGATGGCTACACCTTC	CASSPRTGDGYTF
16	-	-	TRBV19	TRBJ2-1	TGTGCCAGTAGTATAGTTCGGGGTGTCTCCTACAATGAGCAGTTCTTC	CASSIVRGVSYNEQFF
13	-	-	TRBV29-1	TRBJ2-1	TGCAGCGTTTCCGGGAACCGCGGGAATGAGCAGTTCTTC	CSVSGNRGNEQFF
16	-	TRBD1	TRBV6-1	TRBJ1-2	TGTGCCAGCAGTGTACTACCGGGACAGGGTAACTATGGCTACACCTTC	CASSVLPGQGNYGYTF
15	-	-	TRBV18	TRBJ1-3	TGTGCCAGCTCACCATCGGCCGACACCGGCGACACCATATATTTT	CASSPSADTGDTIYF
12	-	TRBD1	TRBV7-9	TRBJ1-1	TGTGCCACCAGGACAGGTCTTTCTGAAGCTTTCTTT	CATRTGLSEAFF
13	-	TRBD1	TRBV5-5	TRBJ2-7	TGTGCCAGCAGTCAGCAGGGGGCCTACGAGCAGTACTTC	CASSQQGAYEQYF
16	-	TRBD1	TRBV5-1	TRBJ2-3	TGCGCCAGCAGCTTGGCAACAGGGGCGGTCACAGATACGCAGTATTTT	CASSLATGAVTDTQYF
14	-	-	TRBV21-1	TRBJ1-1	TGTGCCAGCAGCAAAGAGACAGTCGATACTGAAGCTTTCTTT	CASSKETVDTEAFF
13	-	-	TRBV28	TRBJ1-6	TGTGCCAGCGGCCGGGACACGAATTCCCCCCTCCACTTT	CASGRDTNSPLHF
14	few	TRBD2	TRBV5-1	TRBJ2-3	TGCGCCAGCAAGCTAGCGGGAAGCACAGATACGCAGTATTTT	CASKLAGSTDTQYF
11	-	-	TRBV6-6	TRBJ1-2	TGTGCCAGCAGTTACCAATATGGCTACACCTTC	CASSYQYGYTF
16	few	TRBD2	TRBV9	TRBJ2-3	TGTGCCAGCAGCGTAGGGGATAGCGGGGGTTCAGATACGCAGTATTTT	CASSVGDSGGSDTQYF
16	-	TRBD1	TRBV15	TRBJ1-2	TGTGCCACCAGCAGAGAGTCCGGGACAGGGGGTGGTGGCTACACCTTC	CATSRESGTGGGGYTF
13	-	-	TRBV25-1	TRBJ2-5	TGTGCCAGCAGTGAATTCGGCGGGGAGACCCAGTACTTC	CASSEFGGETQYF
16	-	-	TRBV25-1	TRBJ2-2	TGTGCCAGCAGTGTTCGAGGTGAGCCGGGTACCGGGGAGCTGTTTTTT	CASSVRGEPGTGELFF
15	medium-sized	TRBD1	TRBV4-1	TRBJ2-6	TGCGCCAGCAGCCCCCAGGGGGCTGGGGCCAACGTCCTGACTTTC	CASSPQGAGANVLTF
16	-	TRBD1	TRBV18	TRBJ2-1	TGTGCCAGCTCACCAGGTGGGACAGGGGGCTACAATGAGCAGTTCTTC	CASSPGGTGGYNEQFF
14	few	-	TRBV28	TRBJ2-7	TGTGCCAGCGGGGGCTGGGGGGGGACCTACGAGCAGTACTTC	CASGGWGGTYEQYF